This T cell receptor beta chain is from a study of blood T cell repertoires in COVID-19. For the study at large: Samples representing acute and convalescent COVID-19 were sourced from the United States, Italy and Spain. PBMCs, B-cell-depleted T cells, or T cells were the source of the cDNA or gDNA that made up the material.

This CDR3 comprises 14 residues. The V gene lost 2 bases and the J gene lost 1 base, with 8 bases spanning the gap. From germline, CDR1 is MGHRA and CDR2 YSYEKL. In the original processing: How many nucleated cells were present was estimated from reference gene primer amplification. Assay used: immunoSEQ multiplex PCR; TCRdb lists only in-frame clones, some missing. V and J calls and clone size are as listed in that table; D and trimming were resolved from the DNA. The table has about 86,000 clones, roughly 84% seen once. Material for sequencing was peripheral blood. This TCR derives from a woman of 80 years or more with active or convalescent COVID-19. The chain combines TRBV4-1 with TRBJ2-5, with D perhaps TRBD2 (6 bases). CDR3 DNA sequence: TGCGCCAGCAGCCAAAGGGACTTCCAAGAGACCCAGTACTTC. Amino acids: CASSQRDFQETQYF.